The rows below give T cell receptor beta chains drawn from one sample of a study of T cells in localized non-small cell lung cancer. The assay was immunoSEQ multiplex PCR, and TCRdb's table has in-frame clones only and misses some. Of 18,000 or so clones in the sample, around 81% were seen once. Sequencing was performed on peripheral blood, taken before any cancer treatment. These receptors were collected from a female donor aged 60 or older with stage I lung adenocarcinoma. The CDR3 runs from the conserved cysteine through the conserved F or W. A D gene is named only where the DNA matches it firmly. The size field is filled for only some rows; it gives once, few, many or a size class.

TRBV7-9,-,TRBJ2-7,once,TGTGCCAGCAGCTGGACACGGACCGAGCAGTACTTC,CASSWTRTEQYF
TRBV7-2,TRBD1,TRBJ1-1,once,TGTGCCAGCAGCCCCTCGACAGGGATCGTTACCGACGAAGCTTTCTTT,CASSPSTGIVTDEAFF
TRBV27,-,TRBJ2-6,-,TGTGCCAGCCGGAGGGCAGGAGCCTTGCGGGCTGGGGCCAACGTCCTGACTTTC,CASRRAGALRAGANVLTF
TRBV30,TRBD1,TRBJ2-1,-,TGTGCCTGGAGTGTACTGGACAGGGTAAATGAGCAGTTCTTC,CAWSVLDRVNEQFF
TRBV11-2,TRBD1,TRBJ2-2,-,TGTGCCAGCAGACGATTACAGGGGTGGACCGGGGAGCTGTTTTTT,CASRRLQGWTGELFF
TRBV5-1,TRBD1,TRBJ1-2,-,TGCGCCAGCAGCTTGAAATTTCTGGACAGGATCTCCTATGGCTACACCTTC,CASSLKFLDRISYGYTF
TRBV2,TRBD1,TRBJ1-2,-,TGTGCCAGCAGGGGACAGAAAAGCTACACCTTC,CASRGQKSYTF
TRBV7-8,-,TRBJ1-4,-,TGTGCCAGCAGCTTAGTAGTAAGGGGGGTAACTGAAAAACTGTTTTTT,CASSLVVRGVTEKLFF
TRBV7-9,-,TRBJ1-2,-,TGTGCCAGCAGCCAGGAAAACTATGGCTACACCTTC,CASSQENYGYTF
TRBV5-4,-,TRBJ2-4,-,TGTGCCAGCAGCTTGGCTTCAGAGGGGAACATTCAGTACTTC,CASSLASEGNIQYF
TRBV7-9,-,TRBJ1-2,-,TGTGCCAGCAGCCCAGGGGCAGTCGGTAACTATGGCTACACCTTC,CASSPGAVGNYGYTF
TRBV6-6,-,TRBJ2-1,-,TGTGCCAGCAGTTCCGACGGCGGGACAGACTACAATGAGCAGTTCTTC,CASSSDGGTDYNEQFF
TRBV10-3,-,TRBJ1-5,-,TGTGCCATCAGTGAGGGGGGGTATAGCAATCAGCCCCAGCATTTT,CAISEGGYSNQPQHF
TRBV29-1,TRBD1,TRBJ2-7,-,TGCAGCGTCGGACAGGGGAAGTACGAGCAGTACTTC,CSVGQGKYEQYF
TRBV29-1,TRBD1,TRBJ2-7,-,TGCAGCGTCCAATTCGTTAAATTGACAGGGGACGAGCAGTACTTC,CSVQFVKLTGDEQYF
TRBV5-1,-,TRBJ1-3,-,TGCGCCAGCAGCCCGGGACCTGGAAACACCATATATTTT,CASSPGPGNTIYF
TRBV4-1,TRBD1,TRBJ1-5,-,TGCGCCAGCAGCCAGGCGGGACAGGGCGTAAATCAGCCCCAGCATTTT,CASSQAGQGVNQPQHF
TRBV9,TRBD1,TRBJ1-4,-,TGTGCCAGCAGCGGGGGAGGACAGGGAGGGGAAAAACTGTTTTTT,CASSGGGQGGEKLFF
TRBV20-1,-,TRBJ1-5,-,TGCAGTGCCACCAACTCGGAGTCCCAGCATTTT,CSATNSESQHF
TRBV5-4,-,TRBJ2-4,-,TGTGCCAGCAGCTTGGACTTAGCCAAAAACATTCAGTACTTC,CASSLDLAKNIQYF
TRBV5-4,TRBD1,TRBJ1-6,once,TGTGCCAGCAGCTTTACAGGGGGGGGCTCACCCCTCCACTTT,CASSFTGGGSPLHF
TRBV7-9,-,TRBJ1-2,-,TGTGCCAGCAGCTTAGGTTTTAGCATCCCCGGCGACTATGGCTACACCTTC,CASSLGFSIPGDYGYTF
TRBV30,-,TRBJ1-1,-,TGTGCCTGGGGTTCCAGCGGTAGAAACACTGAAGCTTTCTTT,CAWGSSGRNTEAFF
TRBV7-9,-,TRBJ2-5,-,TGTGCCAGCAGCTTAGTAGGCAGCATGGGGACCCAGTACTTC,CASSLVGSMGTQYF
TRBV30,-,TRBJ1-2,-,TGTGCCTGGAGTCCCATTGGGGGCTACACCTTC,CAWSPIGGYTF
TRBV5-1,TRBD1,TRBJ1-2,-,TGCGCCAGCAGCTTGGAAGGACAGGGGCATGGGGGCTACACCTTC,CASSLEGQGHGGYTF
TRBV30,-,TRBJ1-3,-,TGTGCCTGGGGAAGGGTGATCTCTGGAAACACCATATATTTT,CAWGRVISGNTIYF
TRBV2,TRBD1,TRBJ2-3,-,TGTGCCAGCAGAAATAGACAGGGGGCAGATACGCAGTATTTT,CASRNRQGADTQYF
TRBV6-6,-,TRBJ2-7,once,TGTGCCAGCAGTCCATACCGGGATACCTACGAGCAGTACTTC,CASSPYRDTYEQYF
TRBV7-3,-,TRBJ1-1,-,TGTGCCAGCAGCTCAGTCGGGAAATCAGCTTTCTTT,CASSSVGKSAFF
TRBV7-8,-,TRBJ2-7,-,TGTGCCAGCAGCTTAGCGGGGGACTCCTACGAGCAGTACTTC,CASSLAGDSYEQYF
TRBV5-4,-,TRBJ1-2,-,TGTGCCAGCAGCTTGGTCGGGGGGGCCTATGGCTACACCTTC,CASSLVGGAYGYTF
TRBV27,-,TRBJ2-5,-,TGTGCCAGCAGGAAGCGCGCTGTATTTAAGACCCAGTACTTC,CASRKRAVFKTQYF
TRBV29-1,-,TRBJ1-2,-,TGCAGCGTTGATCCCAGGGATGGCTACACCTTC,CSVDPRDGYTF
TRBV9,-,TRBJ2-3,-,TGTGCCAGCAGCGGGACAAGATCCACAGATACGCAGTATTTT,CASSGTRSTDTQYF
TRBV11-1,TRBD1,TRBJ1-1,once,TGTGCCAGCAGCTTAGAGGGGACAGGGTTTGAAGCTTTCTTT,CASSLEGTGFEAFF
TRBV6-6,-,TRBJ1-4,-,TGTGCCAGCAGTTTCTCAGGGCCTTGGTTTGAAAAACTGTTTTTT,CASSFSGPWFEKLFF
TRBV30,-,TRBJ2-7,-,TGTGCCTGGAGTCCAAGCTCATACGAGCAGTACTTC,CAWSPSSYEQYF
TRBV6-6,-,TRBJ1-1,-,TGTGCCAGCAGGGGGGGCACTGAAGCTTTCTTT,CASRGGTEAFF
TRBV11-2,-,TRBJ1-1,-,TGTGCCAGCAGCTTAGTCCGGAACACTGAAGCTTTCTTT,CASSLVRNTEAFF
TRBV7-9,-,TRBJ1-3,few,TGTGCCAGCAGCTTGGGTATTGTCTCTGGAAACACCATATATTTT,CASSLGIVSGNTIYF
TRBV28,-,TRBJ1-4,-,TGTGCCAGCACCACACCAGGAGGCCCTAATGAAAAACTGTTTTTT,CASTTPGGPNEKLFF
TRBV2,-,TRBJ1-1,few,TGTGCCAGCAGTGTCCGGCGGCAGAACACTGAAGCTTTCTTT,CASSVRRQNTEAFF
TRBV13,-,TRBJ1-2,-,TGTGCCAGCAGCTTAGGCCTTTCGACAGAGTATCGGGGCTACACCTTC,CASSLGLSTEYRGYTF
TRBV6-1,TRBD1,TRBJ1-3,-,TGTGCCAGCAGACCGGGACAGGGGGGCGGAAACACCATATATTTT,CASRPGQGGGNTIYF
TRBV5-1,-,TRBJ2-7,-,TGCGCCAGCAGCTCAGCCCGACTAGTCCAGGACGAGCAGTACTTC,CASSSARLVQDEQYF
TRBV19,-,TRBJ1-1,few,TGTGCCAGTAGTCGGCAGAACACTGAAGCTTTCTTT,CASSRQNTEAFF
TRBV14,TRBD1,TRBJ2-5,-,TGTGCCAGCAGCCAAGAGAGGGGAAAGGGGGCGAGGTGGAAGACCCAGTACTTC,CASSQERGKGARWKTQYF
TRBV15,-,TRBJ1-5,-,TGTGCCACCAGCAGAGCAGGGGTTTCGAGAGGTCAGCCCCAGCATTTT,CATSRAGVSRGQPQHF
TRBV7-2,TRBD1,TRBJ2-3,-,TGTGCCAGCAGCTTACAGGGGGCTAGCACAGATACGCAGTATTTT,CASSLQGASTDTQYF